The clone carrying this T cell receptor (beta chain) was seen only a few times. What it recognizes is unknown. In germline, CDR1 is SEHNR, CDR2 FQNEAQ (reference sequence). The V segment lost 7 bases and the J segment 5 bases; nucleotides outside the gene matches: 11. The CDR3 extends over 15 amino acids. This specimen belongs to a study of CD8 T cells in ankylosing spondylitis. Whole-study results and caveats: Reports say disease-linked clones showed up significantly more in matched ankylosing spondylitis synovial fluid. Some of the motif variants had earlier been found in reactive arthritis patients' fluid and blood. Blood from ankylosing spondylitis patients appeared to carry a characteristic eight-variant TCR beta motif.

By quantitative 5'-RACE with molecular barcodes, the TCR beta libraries were made. MiXCR, run by TCRdb on the 5' RACE reads, gives a single entry per CDR3 protein. The sample includes approximately 200,000 distinct CDR3 sequences, 9.5% to 15% of them seen just once. Sequencing input: blood, either unsorted or a sorted T cell fraction (not recorded which). The receptor's source is a male donor with ankylosing spondylitis or in good health (not recorded which). The chain carries TRBV7-9 and TRBJ2-5, with TRBD1 matching over 9 bases. The CDR3, as DNA: TGTGCCAGCAAGGGACAGGGACAGGTTCGGGAGACCCAGTACTTC. Encoded protein: CASKGQGQVRETQYF.